This T cell receptor beta chain was retrieved from a study of T cell responses to AZD1222 COVID-19 vaccine. The repertoire was sequenced with immunoSEQ multiplex PCR; TCRdb's copy has only in-frame clones and lacks some. Of around 120,000 clones listed, 86% are singletons. V gave up 3 bases and J gave up 7 bases, with 16 bases separating them. CDR3 length: 14 residues. Germline-derived CDR1 and CDR2 are MGHRA and YSYEKL. This TCR came from an adult who received the AZD1222 COVID-19 vaccine. J is TRBJ2-7 and V is TRBV4-1; maybe TRBD2 (5 bases). The material sequenced was peripheral blood, taken 28 days after the second AZD1222 dose. Written as DNA, the CDR3 is TGCGCCAGCAGCCAGGGGATTACGGGATTGGAGCAGTACTTC. Protein: CASSQGITGLEQYF.